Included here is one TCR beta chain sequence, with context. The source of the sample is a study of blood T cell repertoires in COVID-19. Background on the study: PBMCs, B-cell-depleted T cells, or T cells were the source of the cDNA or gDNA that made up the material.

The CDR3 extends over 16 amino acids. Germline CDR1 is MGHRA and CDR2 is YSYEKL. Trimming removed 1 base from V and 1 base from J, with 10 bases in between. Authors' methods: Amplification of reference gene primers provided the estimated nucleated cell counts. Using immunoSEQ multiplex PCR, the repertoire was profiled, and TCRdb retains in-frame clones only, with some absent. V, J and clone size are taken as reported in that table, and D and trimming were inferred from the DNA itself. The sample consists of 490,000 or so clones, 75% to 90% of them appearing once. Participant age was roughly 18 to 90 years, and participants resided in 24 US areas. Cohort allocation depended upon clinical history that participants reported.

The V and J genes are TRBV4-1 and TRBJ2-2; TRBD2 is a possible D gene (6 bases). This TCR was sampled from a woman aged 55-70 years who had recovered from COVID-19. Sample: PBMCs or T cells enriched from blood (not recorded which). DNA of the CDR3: TGCGCCAGCAGCCAAGTTGGGCGGGGGAACACCGGGGAGCTGTTTTTT. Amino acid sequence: CASSQVGRGNTGELFF.